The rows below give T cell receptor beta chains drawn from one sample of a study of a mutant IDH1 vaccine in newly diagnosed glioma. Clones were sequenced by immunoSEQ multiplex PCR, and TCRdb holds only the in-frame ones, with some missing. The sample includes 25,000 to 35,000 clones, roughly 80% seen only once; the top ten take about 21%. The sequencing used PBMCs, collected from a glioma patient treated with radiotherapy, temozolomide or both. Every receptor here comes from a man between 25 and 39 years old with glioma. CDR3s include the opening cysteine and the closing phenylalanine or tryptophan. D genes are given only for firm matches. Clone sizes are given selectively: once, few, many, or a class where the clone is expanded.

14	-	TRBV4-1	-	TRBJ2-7	TGCGCCAGCAGCCAAGATCAGCGTACCTACGAGCAGTACTTC	CASSQDQRTYEQYF
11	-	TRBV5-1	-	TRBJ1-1	TGCGCCAGCAGCTGGGGCACTGAAGCTTTCTTT	CASSWGTEAFF
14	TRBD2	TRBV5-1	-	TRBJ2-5	TGCGCCAGCAGCTTGGCGATAGCGGGAGAGACCCAGTACTTC	CASSLAIAGETQYF
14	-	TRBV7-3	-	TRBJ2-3	TGTGCCAGCAGCTTAAGGTTCAGCACAGATACGCAGTATTTT	CASSLRFSTDTQYF
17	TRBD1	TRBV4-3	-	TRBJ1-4	TGCGCCAGCAGCCAACATAATACCGGGACAGGGGATGAAAAACTGTTTTTT	CASSQHNTGTGDEKLFF
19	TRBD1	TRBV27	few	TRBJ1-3	TGTGCCAGCAGTTTCTCAGGACAGGGAGAACTCACCTCTGGAAACACCATATATTTT	CASSFSGQGELTSGNTIYF
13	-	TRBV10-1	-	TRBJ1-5	TGCGCCAGCAGTGAGTCGGAAACACTGCCCCAGCATTTT	CASSESETLPQHF
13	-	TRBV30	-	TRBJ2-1	TGTGCCTGGAGGAGGACGGGCTTGGATGAGCAGTTCTTC	CAWRRTGLDEQFF
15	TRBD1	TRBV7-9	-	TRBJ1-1	TGTGCCAGCAGCCGTGGACAGGGGATGAACACTGAAGCTTTCTTT	CASSRGQGMNTEAFF
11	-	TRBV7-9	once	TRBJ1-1	TGTGCCAGCAGCTTATACAGTGAAGCTTTCTTT	CASSLYSEAFF
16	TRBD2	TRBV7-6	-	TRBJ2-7	TGTGCCAGCAGCTTAGGGGGACTAGCGGTTTCCTACGAGCAGTACTTC	CASSLGGLAVSYEQYF
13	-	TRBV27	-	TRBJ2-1	TGTGCCAGCAGACCGGACCTGCCTAATGAGCAGTTCTTC	CASRPDLPNEQFF
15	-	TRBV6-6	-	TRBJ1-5	TGTGCCAGCAGTTACAATCCAGGGAACAATCAGCCCCAGCATTTT	CASSYNPGNNQPQHF
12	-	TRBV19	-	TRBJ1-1	TGTGCCAGTAGTATTTCGAACACTGAAGCTTTCTTT	CASSISNTEAFF
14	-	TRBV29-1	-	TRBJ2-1	TGCAGCGGGGGAGAGGCTAGCTGGGAGAATGAGCAGTTCTTC	CSGGEASWENEQFF
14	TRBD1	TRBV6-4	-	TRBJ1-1	TGTGCCAGCAGCCGGGACAGACAGAACACTGAAGCTTTCTTT	CASSRDRQNTEAFF
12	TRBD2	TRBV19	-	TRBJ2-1	TGTGCCAGTAGTAATAGCGGGAGGGCCAAGATCTTC	CASSNSGRAKIF
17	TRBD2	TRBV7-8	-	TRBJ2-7	TGTGCCAGCAGCTTATTGCCGGGACTAGCGGGAATTTACGAGCAGTACTTC	CASSLLPGLAGIYEQYF
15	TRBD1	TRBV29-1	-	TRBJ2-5	TGCAGCGGCGGCCAGGGGGCGCTTATGGGAGAGACCCAGTACTTC	CSGGQGALMGETQYF
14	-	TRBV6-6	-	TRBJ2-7	TGTGCCAGCAGTTACTCAAACAGTGTCTACGAGCAGTACTTC	CASSYSNSVYEQYF
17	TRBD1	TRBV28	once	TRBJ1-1	TGTGCCAGCAGTCGGGGCTTGGGACAGAACTTTAACACTGAAGCTTTCTTT	CASSRGLGQNFNTEAFF
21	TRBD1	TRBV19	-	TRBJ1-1	TGTGCCAGTAGTATAGGCCCACAGGGGGAACTTCCACGGCCTATCGGAACTGAAGCTTTCTTT	CASSIGPQGELPRPIGTEAFF
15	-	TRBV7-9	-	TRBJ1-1	TGTGCCAGCAGCCCCACCCAGGGGCGGTTCACTGAAGCTTTCTTT	CASSPTQGRFTEAFF
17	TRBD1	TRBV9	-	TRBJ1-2	TGTGCCAGCAGCGTAGGAGGACAGGGGGCCTCGGCGGGTGGCTACACCTTC	CASSVGGQGASAGGYTF
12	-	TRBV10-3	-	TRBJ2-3	TGTGCCATCAGTGAAATTGGAGATACGCAGTATTTT	CAISEIGDTQYF
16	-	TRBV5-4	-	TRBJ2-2	TGTGCCAGCAGCCCACCGGGACAAACGAACACCGGGGAGCTGTTTTTT	CASSPPGQTNTGELFF
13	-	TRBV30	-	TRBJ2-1	TGTGCCTGGAGTGTGACTGGGTTCAATGAGCAGTTCTTC	CAWSVTGFNEQFF
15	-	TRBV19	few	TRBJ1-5	TGTGCCACCCCACCCGGATGCGATAGCAATCAGCCCCAGCATTTT	CATPPGCDSNQPQHF
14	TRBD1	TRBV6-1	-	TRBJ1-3	TGTGCCAGCAAAGGGACAGCCTCTGGAAACACCATATATTTT	CASKGTASGNTIYF
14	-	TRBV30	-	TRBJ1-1	TGTGCCTGGAGCGCAATCACTCCGAACACTGAAGCTTTCTTT	CAWSAITPNTEAFF
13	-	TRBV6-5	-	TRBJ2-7	TGTGCCAGCAGTTACGACCCAAGCTACGAGCAGTACTTC	CASSYDPSYEQYF
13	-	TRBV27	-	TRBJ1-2	TGTGCCAGCAGTTTCAGTCAGAACTATGGCTACACCTTC	CASSFSQNYGYTF
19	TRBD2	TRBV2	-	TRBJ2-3	TGTGCCAGCAGTGGTGCTCTAGCGGGAGGATCCCGGAGCACAGATACGCAGTATTTT	CASSGALAGGSRSTDTQYF
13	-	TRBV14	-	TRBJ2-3	TGTGCCAGCAGCCAAGATACACCTGGAACGCAGTATTTT	CASSQDTPGTQYF
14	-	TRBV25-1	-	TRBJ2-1	TGTGCCAGCAGTGAAGTAACTGGGCAGCCCCTCACGTTCTTC	CASSEVTGQPLTFF
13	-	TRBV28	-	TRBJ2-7	TGTGCCAGCAGTTCCACTAACAACTACGAGCAGTACTTC	CASSSTNNYEQYF
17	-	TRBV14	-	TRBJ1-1	TGTGCCAGCAGCCAAGATCTCGTGGGCAGACTAAACACTGAAGCTTTCTTT	CASSQDLVGRLNTEAFF
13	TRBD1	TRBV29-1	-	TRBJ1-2	TGCAGCGTCGCTAGGACAGGGGACTATGGCTACACCTTC	CSVARTGDYGYTF
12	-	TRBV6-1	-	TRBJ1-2	TGTGCCAGCAGTGGGGACAACTATGGCTACACCTTC	CASSGDNYGYTF
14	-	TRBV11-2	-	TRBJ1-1	TGTGCCAGCACCGGCCCGGGGGGGAACACTGAAGCTTTCTTT	CASTGPGGNTEAFF
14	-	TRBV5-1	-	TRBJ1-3	TGCGCCAGCAGCTTGGAGAATTCTGGAAACACCATATATTTT	CASSLENSGNTIYF
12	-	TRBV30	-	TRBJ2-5	TGTGCCTGGAGTGAGGTTTCAGAGACCCAGTACTTC	CAWSEVSETQYF
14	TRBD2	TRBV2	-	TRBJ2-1	TGTGCCAGCAGTGGGTCTAGCGGGGGTGATGAGCAGTTCTTC	CASSGSSGGDEQFF
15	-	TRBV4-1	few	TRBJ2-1	TGCGCCAGCAGCCAAGCCCTTGTGGAAGCCTATGAGCAGTTCTTC	CASSQALVEAYEQFF
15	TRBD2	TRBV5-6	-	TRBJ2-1	TGTGCCAGCAGCTTGCTAGCGGGGGGTTACAATGAGCAGTTCTTC	CASSLLAGGYNEQFF
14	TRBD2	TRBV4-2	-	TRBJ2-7	TGTGCCAGCAGTCCGGGACTAGACGTCTACGAGCAGTACTTC	CASSPGLDVYEQYF
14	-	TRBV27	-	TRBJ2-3	TGTGCCAGCAGTTTCCCTGGGCTCACAGATACGCAGTATTTT	CASSFPGLTDTQYF
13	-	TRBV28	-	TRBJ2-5	TGTGCCAGCAGTCCAACGTACCAAGAGACCCAGTACTTC	CASSPTYQETQYF
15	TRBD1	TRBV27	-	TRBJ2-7	TGTGCCAGCAGTTTACGGGGACAGGGGTTCTACGAGCAGTACTTC	CASSLRGQGFYEQYF
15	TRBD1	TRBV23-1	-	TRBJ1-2	TGCGCCAGCAGTCCCGGGACAGGGGTTACCTATGGCTACACCTTC	CASSPGTGVTYGYTF
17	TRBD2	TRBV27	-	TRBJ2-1	TGTGCCAGCAGTCCCCGTTTTAGCGGGGGGCAATACAATGAGCAGTTCTTC	CASSPRFSGGQYNEQFF
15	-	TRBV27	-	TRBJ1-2	TGTGCCAGCAGTCTCCAGCCGAGTCTGGCCTATGGCTACACCTTC	CASSLQPSLAYGYTF
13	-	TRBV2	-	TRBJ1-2	TGTGCCAGCAGTTGGGGAGCTAACTATGGCTACACCTTC	CASSWGANYGYTF